Given below is one T cell receptor (beta chain) in context. Relative to the germline gene, one junction end is altered; a read error may explain this. Per the study methods: Amplifying reference gene primers gave estimates of nucleated cell counts. Libraries were prepared by immunoSEQ multiplex PCR; TCRdb keeps only in-frame clonotypes and omits some of them. From that table come the V and J calls and clone size; the DNA was used to work out D and trimming. Of 150,000 or so clones listed, about 81% are singletons. The sample comes from a study of blood T cell repertoires in COVID-19. The source material was peripheral blood. The sequence came from a man in his 60s with active or convalescent COVID-19.

In DNA, the CDR3 is TGTGCCAGCTCCCGAGCGGGAGGGAACGCCGGGGAGCTGTTTTTT. It is translated as CASSRAGGNAGELFF. The chain employs TRBV9 and TRBJ2-2; 10 nucleotides agree with TRBD2. The CDR3 runs to 15 residues. The germline V gene encodes CDR1 SGDLS and CDR2 YYNGEE.